This TCR beta chain was captured by sequencing in a study of blood T cell repertoires in COVID-19. TCRdb's table, derived via immunoSEQ multiplex PCR, lists solely in-frame clones and lacks some. Of roughly 200,000 clones in the sample, around 86% are singletons; the top ten hold approximately 7.2%. The V and J ends lost 6 bases and 6 bases, in that order; junction bases with no gene match: 14. The length of the CDR3 is 16 residues. The clonotype was recovered from a man aged 25 to 40 in a cohort exposed to, infected with or recovered from COVID-19 (not recorded which). The chain uses TRBV23-1 and TRBJ2-7, with TRBD1 identical over 10 bases. TRBV23-1 is an ORF, and what it does is uncertain. The specimen sequenced was PBMCs or T cells enriched from blood (not recorded which). The CDR3 protein is CASSRDYRDRGREQYF. CDR3 DNA: TGCGCCAGCAGCCGAGACTACCGGGACAGGGGTCGCGAGCAGTACTTC.